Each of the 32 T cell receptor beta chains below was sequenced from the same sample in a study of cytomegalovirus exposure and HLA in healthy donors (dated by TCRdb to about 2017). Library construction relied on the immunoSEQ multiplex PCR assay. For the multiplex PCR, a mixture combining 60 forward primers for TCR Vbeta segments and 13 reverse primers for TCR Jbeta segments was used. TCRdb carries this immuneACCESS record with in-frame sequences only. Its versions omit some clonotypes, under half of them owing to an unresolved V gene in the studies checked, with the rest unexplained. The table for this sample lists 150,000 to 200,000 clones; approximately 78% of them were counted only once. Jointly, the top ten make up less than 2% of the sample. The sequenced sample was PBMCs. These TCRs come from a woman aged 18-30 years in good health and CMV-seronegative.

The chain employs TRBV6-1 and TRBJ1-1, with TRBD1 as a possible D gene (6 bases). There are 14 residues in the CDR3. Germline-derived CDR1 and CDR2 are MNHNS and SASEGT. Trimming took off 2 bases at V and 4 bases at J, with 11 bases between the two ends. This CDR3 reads CASSEMQGSTEAFF. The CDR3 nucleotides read TGTGCCAGCAGTGAAATGCAGGGGAGCACTGAAGCTTTCTTT.

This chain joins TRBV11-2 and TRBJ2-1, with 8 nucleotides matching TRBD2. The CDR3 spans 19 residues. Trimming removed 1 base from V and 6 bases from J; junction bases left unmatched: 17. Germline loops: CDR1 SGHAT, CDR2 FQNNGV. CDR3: CASSLVLGATGGMGNEQFF. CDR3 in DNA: TGTGCCAGCAGCTTAGTCCTCGGGGCGACGGGAGGGATGGGCAATGAGCAGTTCTTC.

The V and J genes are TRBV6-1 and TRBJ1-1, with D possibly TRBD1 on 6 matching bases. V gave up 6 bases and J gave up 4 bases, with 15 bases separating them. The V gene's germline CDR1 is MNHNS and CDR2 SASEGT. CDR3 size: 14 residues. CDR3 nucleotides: TGTGCCAGCAGGGACGATGACAGGAGCACTGAAGCTTTCTTT. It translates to CASRDDDRSTEAFF.

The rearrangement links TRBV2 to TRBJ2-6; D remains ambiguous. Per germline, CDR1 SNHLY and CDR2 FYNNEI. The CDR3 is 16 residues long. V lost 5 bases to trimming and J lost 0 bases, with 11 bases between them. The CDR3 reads CASSPHTGSGANVLTF. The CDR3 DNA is TGTGCCAGCAGTCCTCATACGGGCTCTGGGGCCAACGTCCTGACTTTC. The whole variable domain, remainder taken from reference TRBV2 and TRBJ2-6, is EPEVTQTPSHQVTQMGQEVILRCVPISNHLYFYWYRQILGQKVEFLVSFYNNEISEKSEIFDDQFSVERPDGSNFTLKIRSTKLEDSAMYFCASSPHTGSGANVLTFGAGSRLTVL.

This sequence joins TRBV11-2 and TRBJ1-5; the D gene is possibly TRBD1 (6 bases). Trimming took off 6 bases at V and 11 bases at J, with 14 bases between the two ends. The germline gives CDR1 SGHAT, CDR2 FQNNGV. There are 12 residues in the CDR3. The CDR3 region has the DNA TGTGCCAGCAGTACGCAGGGACAATCCCAGCATTTT. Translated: CASSTQGQSQHF.

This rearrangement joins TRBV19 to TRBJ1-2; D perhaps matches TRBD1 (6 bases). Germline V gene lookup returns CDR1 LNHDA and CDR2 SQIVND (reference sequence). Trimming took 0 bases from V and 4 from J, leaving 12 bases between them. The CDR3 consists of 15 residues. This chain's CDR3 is CASSIERTAVYGYTF. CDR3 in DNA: TGTGCCAGTAGTATAGAGCGGACAGCGGTCTATGGCTACACCTTC.

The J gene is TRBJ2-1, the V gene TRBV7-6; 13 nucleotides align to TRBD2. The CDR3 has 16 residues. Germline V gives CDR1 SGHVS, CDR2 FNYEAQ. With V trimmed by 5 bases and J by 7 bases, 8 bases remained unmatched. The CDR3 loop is CASSRRTSGSRNEQFF. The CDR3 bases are TGTGCCAGCAGCAGACGGACTAGCGGGAGTAGGAATGAGCAGTTCTTC. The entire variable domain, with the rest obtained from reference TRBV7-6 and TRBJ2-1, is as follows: GAGVSQSPRYKVTKRGQDVALRCDPISGHVSLYWYRQALGQGPEFLTYFNYEAQQDKSGLPNDRFSAERPEGSISTLTIQRTEQRDSAMYRCASSRRTSGSRNEQFFGPGTRLTVL.

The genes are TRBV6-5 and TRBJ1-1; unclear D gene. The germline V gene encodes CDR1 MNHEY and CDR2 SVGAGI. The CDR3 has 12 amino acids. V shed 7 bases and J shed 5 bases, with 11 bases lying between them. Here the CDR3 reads CASTTGGTEAFF. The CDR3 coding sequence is TGTGCCAGCACAACGGGAGGTACTGAAGCTTTCTTT.

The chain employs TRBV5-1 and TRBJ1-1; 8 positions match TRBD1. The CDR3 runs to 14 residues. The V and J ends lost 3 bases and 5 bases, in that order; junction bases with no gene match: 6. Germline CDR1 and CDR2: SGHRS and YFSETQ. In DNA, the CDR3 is TGCGCCAGCAGCTCGGGACAGGCCCTTACTGAAGCTTTCTTT. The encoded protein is CASSSGQALTEAFF.

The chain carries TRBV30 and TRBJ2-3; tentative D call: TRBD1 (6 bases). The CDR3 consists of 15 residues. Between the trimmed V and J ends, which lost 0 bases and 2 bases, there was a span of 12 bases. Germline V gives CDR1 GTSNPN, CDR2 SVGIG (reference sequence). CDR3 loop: CAWSVQRGTTDTQYF. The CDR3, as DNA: TGTGCCTGGAGTGTACAAAGGGGGACCACAGATACGCAGTATTTT.

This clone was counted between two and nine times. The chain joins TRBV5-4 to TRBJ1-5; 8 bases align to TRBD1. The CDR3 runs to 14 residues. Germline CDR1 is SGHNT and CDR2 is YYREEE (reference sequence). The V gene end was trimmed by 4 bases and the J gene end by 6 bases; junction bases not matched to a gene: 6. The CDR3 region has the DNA TGTGCCAGCAGCCCTAACAGGGGGGGTCAGCCCCAGCATTTT. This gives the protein CASSPNRGGQPQHF.

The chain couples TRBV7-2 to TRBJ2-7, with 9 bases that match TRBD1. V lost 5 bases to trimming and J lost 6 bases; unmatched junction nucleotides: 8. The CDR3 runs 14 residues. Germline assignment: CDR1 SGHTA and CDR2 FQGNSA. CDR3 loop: CASSAGQGGVEQYF. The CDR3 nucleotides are TGTGCCAGCAGCGCGGGACAGGGTGGAGTCGAGCAGTACTTC.

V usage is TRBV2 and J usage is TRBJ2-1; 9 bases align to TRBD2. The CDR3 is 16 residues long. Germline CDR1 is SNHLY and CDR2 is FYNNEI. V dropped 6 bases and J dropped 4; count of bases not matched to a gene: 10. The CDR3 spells CASRASWAGGYNEQFF. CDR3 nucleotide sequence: TGTGCCAGCAGGGCCTCGTGGGCGGGAGGGTACAATGAGCAGTTCTTC.

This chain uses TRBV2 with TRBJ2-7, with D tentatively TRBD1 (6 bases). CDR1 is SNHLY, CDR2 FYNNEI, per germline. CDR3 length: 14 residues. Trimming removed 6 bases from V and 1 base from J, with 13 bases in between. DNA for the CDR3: TGTGCCAGCAGAGAACAGGGTATGTCCTACGAGCAGTACTTC. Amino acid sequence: CASREQGMSYEQYF. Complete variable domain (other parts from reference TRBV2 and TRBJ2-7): EPEVTQTPSHQVTQMGQEVILRCVPISNHLYFYWYRQILGQKVEFLVSFYNNEISEKSEIFDDQFSVERPDGSNFTLKIRSTKLEDSAMYFCASREQGMSYEQYFGPGTRLTVT.

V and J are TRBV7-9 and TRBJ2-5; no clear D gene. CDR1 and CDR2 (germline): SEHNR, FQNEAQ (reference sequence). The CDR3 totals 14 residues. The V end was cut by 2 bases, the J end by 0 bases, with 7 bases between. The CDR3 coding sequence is TGTGCCAGCAGCTTACGCAGGAACCAAGAGACCCAGTACTTC. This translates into CASSLRRNQETQYF.

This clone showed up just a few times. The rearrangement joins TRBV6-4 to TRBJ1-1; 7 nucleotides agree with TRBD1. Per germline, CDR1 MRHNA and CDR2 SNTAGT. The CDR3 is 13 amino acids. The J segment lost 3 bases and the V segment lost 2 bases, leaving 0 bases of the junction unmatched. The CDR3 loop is CASSDRGHTEAFF. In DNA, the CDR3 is TGTGCCAGCAGTGACAGGGGGCACACTGAAGCTTTCTTT.

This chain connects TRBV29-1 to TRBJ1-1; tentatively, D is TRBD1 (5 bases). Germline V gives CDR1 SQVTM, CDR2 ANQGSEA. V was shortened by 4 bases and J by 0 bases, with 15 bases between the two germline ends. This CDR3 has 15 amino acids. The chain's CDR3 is CSVGKTAALNTEAFF. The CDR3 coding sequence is TGCAGCGTTGGAAAGACAGCTGCTTTGAACACTGAAGCTTTCTTT.

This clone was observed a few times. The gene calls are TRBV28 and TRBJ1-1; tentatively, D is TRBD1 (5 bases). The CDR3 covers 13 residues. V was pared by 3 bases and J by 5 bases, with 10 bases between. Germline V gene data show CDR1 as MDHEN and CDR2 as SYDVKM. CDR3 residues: CASSFGGGTEAFF. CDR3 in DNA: TGTGCCAGCAGTTTCGGGGGAGGGACTGAAGCTTTCTTT.

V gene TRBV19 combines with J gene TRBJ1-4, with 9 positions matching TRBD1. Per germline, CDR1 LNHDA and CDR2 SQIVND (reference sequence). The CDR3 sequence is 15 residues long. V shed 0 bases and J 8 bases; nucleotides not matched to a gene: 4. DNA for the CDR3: TGTGCCAGTAGTATAGAATACAGGGGGCGAGAAAAACTGTTTTTT. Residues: CASSIEYRGREKLFF.

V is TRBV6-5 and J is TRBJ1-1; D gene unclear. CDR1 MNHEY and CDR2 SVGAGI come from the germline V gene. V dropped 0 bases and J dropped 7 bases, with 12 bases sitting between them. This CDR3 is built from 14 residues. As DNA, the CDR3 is TGTGCCAGCAGTTACTCGAGTCTTGAGGATGAAGCTTTCTTT. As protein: CASSYSSLEDEAFF.

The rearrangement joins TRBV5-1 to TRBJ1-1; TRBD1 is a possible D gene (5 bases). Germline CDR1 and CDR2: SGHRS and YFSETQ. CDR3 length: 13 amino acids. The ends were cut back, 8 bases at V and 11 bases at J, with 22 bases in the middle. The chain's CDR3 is CASSGGDSGGAFF. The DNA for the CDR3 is TGCGCCAGTTCAGGCGGGGACTCCGGGGGGGCTTTCTTT.

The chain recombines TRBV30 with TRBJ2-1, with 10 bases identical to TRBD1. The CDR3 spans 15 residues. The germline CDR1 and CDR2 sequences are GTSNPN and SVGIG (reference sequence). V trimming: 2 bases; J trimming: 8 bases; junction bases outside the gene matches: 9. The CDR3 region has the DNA TGTGCCTGGAGTCCCCGGGACAGGGGTTACCATGAGCAGTTCTTC. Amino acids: CAWSPRDRGYHEQFF.

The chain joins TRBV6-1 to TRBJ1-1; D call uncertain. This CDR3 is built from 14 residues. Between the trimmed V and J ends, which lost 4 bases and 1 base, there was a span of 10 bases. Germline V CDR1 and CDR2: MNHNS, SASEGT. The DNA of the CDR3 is TGTGCCAGCAGTGTCGTTGGGCAGAACACTGAAGCTTTCTTT. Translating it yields CASSVVGQNTEAFF.

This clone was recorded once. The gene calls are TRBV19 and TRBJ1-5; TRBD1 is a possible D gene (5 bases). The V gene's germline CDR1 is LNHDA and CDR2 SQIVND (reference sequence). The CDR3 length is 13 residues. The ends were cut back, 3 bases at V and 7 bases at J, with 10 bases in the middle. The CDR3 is CASSIQGYQPQHF. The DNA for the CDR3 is TGTGCCAGTAGTATTCAGGGCTACCAGCCCCAGCATTTT.

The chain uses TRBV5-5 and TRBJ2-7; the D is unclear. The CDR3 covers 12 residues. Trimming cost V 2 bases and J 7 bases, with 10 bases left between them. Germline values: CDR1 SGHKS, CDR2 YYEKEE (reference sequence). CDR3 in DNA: TGTGCCAGCAGCTTTTTAGAGATTGAGCAGTACTTC. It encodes CASSFLEIEQYF.

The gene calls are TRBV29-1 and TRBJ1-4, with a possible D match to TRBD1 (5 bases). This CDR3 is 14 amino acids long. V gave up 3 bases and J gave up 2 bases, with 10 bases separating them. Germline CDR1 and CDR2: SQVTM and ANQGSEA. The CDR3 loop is CSVDLGGTNEKLFF. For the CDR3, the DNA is TGCAGCGTTGATTTGGGGGGTACTAATGAAAAACTGTTTTTT.

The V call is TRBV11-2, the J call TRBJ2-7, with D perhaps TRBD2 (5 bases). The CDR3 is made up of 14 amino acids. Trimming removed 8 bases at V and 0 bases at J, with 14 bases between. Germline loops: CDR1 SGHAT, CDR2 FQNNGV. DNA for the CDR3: TGTGCCAGCTCCCCGTCGGGGAGCTCCTACGAGCAGTACTTC. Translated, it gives CASSPSGSSYEQYF.

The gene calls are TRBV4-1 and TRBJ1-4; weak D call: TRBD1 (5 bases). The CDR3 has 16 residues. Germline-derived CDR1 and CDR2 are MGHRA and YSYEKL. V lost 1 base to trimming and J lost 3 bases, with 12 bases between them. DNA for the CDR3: TGCGCCAGCAGCCAAGGGCCCAGGGCTGCTAATGAAAAACTGTTTTTT. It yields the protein CASSQGPRAANEKLFF.

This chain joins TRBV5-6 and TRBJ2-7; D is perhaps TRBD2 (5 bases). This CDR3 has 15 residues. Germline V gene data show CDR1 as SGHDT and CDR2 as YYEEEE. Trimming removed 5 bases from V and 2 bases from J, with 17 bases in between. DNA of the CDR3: TGTGCCAGCAGGCGGAGGTTCGCCGGTGCCTACGAGCAGTACTTC. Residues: CASRRRFAGAYEQYF.

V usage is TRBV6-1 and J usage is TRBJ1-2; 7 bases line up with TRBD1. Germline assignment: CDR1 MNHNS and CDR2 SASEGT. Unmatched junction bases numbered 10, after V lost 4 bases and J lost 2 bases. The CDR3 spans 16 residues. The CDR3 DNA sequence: TGTGCCAGCAGTGTCGGGACAGCTTACGAGAACTATGGCTACACCTTC. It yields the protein CASSVGTAYENYGYTF.

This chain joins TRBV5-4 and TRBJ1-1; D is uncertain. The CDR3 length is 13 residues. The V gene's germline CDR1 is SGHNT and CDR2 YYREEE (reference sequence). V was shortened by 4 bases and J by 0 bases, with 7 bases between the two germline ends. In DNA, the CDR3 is TGTGCCAGCAGCCACACCATGAACACTGAAGCTTTCTTT. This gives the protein CASSHTMNTEAFF. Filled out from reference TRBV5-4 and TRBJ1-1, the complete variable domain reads ETGVTQSPTHLIKTRGQQVTLRCSSQSGHNTVSWYQQALGQGPQFIFQYYREEENGRGNFPPRFSGLQFPNYSSELNVNALELDDSALYLCASSHTMNTEAFFGQGTRLTVV.

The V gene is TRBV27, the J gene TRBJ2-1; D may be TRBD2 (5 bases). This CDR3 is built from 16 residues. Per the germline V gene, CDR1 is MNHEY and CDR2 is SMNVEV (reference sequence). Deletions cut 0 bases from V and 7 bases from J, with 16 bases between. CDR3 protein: CASSLSEDTLGNEQFF. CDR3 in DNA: TGTGCCAGCAGTTTATCGGAGGATACACTCGGGAATGAGCAGTTCTTC.